The 32 T cell receptor beta chains in this list originate from one sample, sequenced in a study of cytomegalovirus exposure and HLA in healthy donors. Primers for the PCR totalled 60 Vbeta and 13 Jbeta. Measured with immunoSEQ multiplex PCR; TCRdb has only the in-frame clones, and not every one. The sample records 150,000 or so clones, approximately 78% being singletons. The sequenced sample was PBMCs. All receptors derive from a woman aged 40 to 49 in good health and CMV-seronegative.

The chain uses TRBV7-2 and TRBJ1-5; TRBD1 agrees at 7 bases. Trimming took 3 bases from V and 7 from J; bases not matched to a gene: 6. The CDR3 loop spans 14 amino acids. CDR1 is SGHTA and CDR2 is FQGNSA in the germline V gene. The CDR3 spells CASSFQGVRQPQHF. The CDR3 DNA reads as TGTGCCAGCAGCTTTCAGGGGGTGAGGCAGCCCCAGCATTTT.

The CDR3 bases are TGCGCCAGCAGCCAACTAGGGACTAGCCTAGGAGATACGCAGTATTTT. Its protein is CASSQLGTSLGDTQYF. The J gene is TRBJ2-3, the V gene TRBV4-1, with TRBD2 matching over 9 bases. Per germline, CDR1 MGHRA and CDR2 YSYEKL. J lost 5 bases, V lost 2 bases, and 8 bases had no gene match. This CDR3 is built from 16 residues.

V is TRBV5-1 and J is TRBJ2-3; 9 bases agree with TRBD2. CDR1 is SGHRS and CDR2 is YFSETQ in the germline V gene. This CDR3 region has 17 residues. The V segment lost 3 bases and the J segment 2 bases; nucleotides outside the gene matches: 10. This CDR3 is CASSSLAVAGATDTQYF. CDR3 in DNA: TGCGCCAGCAGCTCCCTCGCGGTAGCGGGGGCCACAGATACGCAGTATTTT.

The chain employs TRBV11-2 and TRBJ1-2; 7 bases map to TRBD1. V shed 5 bases, J shed 2 bases, and the junction held 14 bases outside the gene matches. The CDR3 is 17 amino acids. Germline CDR1 and CDR2: SGHAT and FQNNGV. This CDR3 is CASSHRRQGRGNYGYTF. In DNA, the CDR3 is TGTGCCAGCAGCCACCGGAGACAGGGTAGAGGCAACTATGGCTACACCTTC.

The CDR3 spells CASSLDPPLQGDYTEAFF. CDR3 DNA sequence: TGTGCCAGCAGCTTGGACCCCCCCCTACAGGGGGACTACACTGAAGCTTTCTTT. This chain connects TRBV5-4 to TRBJ1-1; 8 positions match TRBD1. Germline V gene data show CDR1 as SGHNT and CDR2 as YYREEE (reference sequence). Losses at the gene ends were 0 bases for V and 3 bases for J; bases not matched to a gene: 13. The CDR3 totals 18 residues. The full variable domain, in which reference TRBV5-4 and TRBJ1-1 provide the parts outside the CDR3, is ETGVTQSPTHLIKTRGQQVTLRCSSQSGHNTVSWYQQALGQGPQFIFQYYREEENGRGNFPPRFSGLQFPNYSSELNVNALELDDSALYLCASSLDPPLQGDYTEAFFGQGTRLTVV.

CDR3 loop: CASSGDTRYSNQPQHF. Here the CDR3 DNA reads TGTGCCAGCAGTGGGGACACCAGATATAGCAATCAGCCCCAGCATTTT. This sequence joins TRBV2 and TRBJ1-5; tentatively, D is TRBD1 (6 bases). V lost 4 bases and J 0 bases, leaving 13 bases between the germline ends. The length of the CDR3 is 16 residues. Germline V lookup: CDR1 SNHLY, CDR2 FYNNEI.

The chain recombines TRBV7-9 with TRBJ2-3; TRBD1 matches 9 bases. Germline loops: CDR1 SEHNR, CDR2 FQNEAQ (reference sequence). Trimming removed 5 bases from V and 4 bases from J; junction bases left unmatched: 10. This CDR3 has 16 amino acids. The CDR3: CASSTWTGVPADTQYF. Here the CDR3 DNA reads TGTGCCAGCAGCACTTGGACAGGGGTGCCGGCAGATACGCAGTATTTT.

This chain uses TRBV27 with TRBJ1-6; 12 bases agree with TRBD1. Trimming removed 6 bases from V and 3 bases from J; junction bases left unmatched: 3. The CDR3 totals 16 residues. Germline loops: CDR1 MNHEY, CDR2 SMNVEV (reference sequence). CDR3 coding DNA: TGTGCCAGCAGCGGGACAGGGGGCTTCTATAATTCACCCCTCCACTTT. As protein: CASSGTGGFYNSPLHF.

The V and J genes are TRBV5-1 and TRBJ1-1; 7 bases align to TRBD1. This CDR3 comprises 15 residues. CDR1 and CDR2 from the germline V gene are SGHRS and YFSETQ. The V and J ends lost 0 bases and 7 bases, in that order; junction bases with no gene match: 9. CDR3: CASSLGTTGQDEAFF. The CDR3 region has the DNA TGCGCCAGCAGCTTGGGAACGACAGGGCAAGATGAAGCTTTCTTT. Variable domain in full (rest from reference TRBV5-1 and TRBJ1-1): KAGVTQTPRYLIKTRGQQVTLSCSPISGHRSVSWYQQTPGQGLQFLFEYFSETQRNKGNFPGRFSGRQFSNSRSEMNVSTLELGDSALYLCASSLGTTGQDEAFFGQGTRLTVV.

This rearrangement joins TRBV9 to TRBJ1-4, with a tentative D call TRBD1 (6 bases). Germline CDR1 SGDLS, CDR2 YYNGEE. This CDR3 is built from 14 residues. V was shortened by 5 bases and J by 8 bases, with 16 bases between the two germline ends. The CDR3 DNA follows: TGTGCCAGCAGGCCGGAAGGGGACACCGAAAAACTGTTTTTT. It codes for CASRPEGDTEKLFF.

This chain links TRBV6-1 with TRBJ1-1; D remains unclear. The CDR3 is 14 residues long. V lost 7 bases and J lost 4, with 16 bases in between. The germline gives CDR1 MNHNS, CDR2 SASEGT. The CDR3 reads CASISIPAGTEAFF. The CDR3 coding sequence is TGTGCCAGCATTTCAATTCCAGCGGGCACTGAAGCTTTCTTT.

J is TRBJ2-6 and V is TRBV6-1; the match to TRBD1 covers 7 bases. This CDR3 contains 22 residues. Germline-derived CDR1 and CDR2 are MNHNS and SASEGT. V shed 0 bases, J shed 0 bases, and the junction held 17 bases outside the gene matches. CDR3 nucleotide sequence: TGTGCCAGCAGTGAAGCGCCGAATATACCCGGACAGGCGTACTCTGGGGCCAACGTCCTGACTTTC. It is translated as CASSEAPNIPGQAYSGANVLTF.

This chain uses TRBV2 with TRBJ2-1; 7 bases are shared with TRBD1. CDR1 and CDR2 (germline): SNHLY, FYNNEI. This CDR3 has 13 amino acids. V shed 6 bases, J shed 5 bases, and the junction held 4 bases outside the gene matches. The CDR3: CASRGGPHNEQFF. The CDR3, as DNA: TGTGCCAGCAGAGGGGGCCCCCACAATGAGCAGTTCTTC.

The count of this clone is one. V is TRBV7-8 and J is TRBJ1-1; D remains ambiguous. Germline CDR1 reads SGHVS; CDR2 reads FQNEAQ. The V end lost 1 base, the J end lost 5 bases, and 11 bases lay between the germline ends. This CDR3 region has 14 residues. CDR3 region: CASSLGLGVTEAFF. DNA of the CDR3: TGTGCCAGCAGCTTAGGTCTCGGGGTAACTGAAGCTTTCTTT.

The chain employs TRBV27 and TRBJ2-1, with D tentatively TRBD1 (7 bases). The V end lost 3 bases, the J end lost 8 bases, and 23 bases lay between the germline ends. CDR3 size: 17 residues. Germline CDR1 MNHEY, CDR2 SMNVEV (reference sequence). The CDR3 region is CASSFWQGGKSGYEQFF. CDR3 bases: TGTGCCAGCAGTTTCTGGCAGGGGGGTAAATCTGGCTATGAGCAGTTCTTC.

In the case of this clone: A junction boundary mismatches the germline segment, possibly from a read error. The chain carries TRBV7-9 and TRBJ1-2; D gene uncertain. This CDR3 region has 14 residues. Germline CDR1 is SEHNR and CDR2 is FQNEAQ (reference sequence). CDR3 in DNA: TGTTCCAGCAGCCTTGCCGGAGTGAACTATGGCTACACCTTC. Translated: CSSSLAGVNYGYTF.

The rearrangement uses TRBV4-1 and TRBJ2-7, with 7 bases fitting TRBD1. V dropped 3 bases and J dropped 2; count of bases not matched to a gene: 7. The CDR3 length is 15 residues. Germline CDR1 reads MGHRA; CDR2 reads YSYEKL. CDR3 sequence (DNA): TGCGCCAGCAGCCAGCTTCGACAGGGAGCCTACGAGCAGTACTTC. Its protein product is CASSQLRQGAYEQYF.

There are many counts of this clone. J is TRBJ2-4 and V is TRBV6-1; D is perhaps TRBD1 (6 bases). V lost 11 bases and J 7 bases, leaving 12 bases between the germline ends. The V gene's germline CDR1 is MNHNS and CDR2 SASEGT. This CDR3 is 11 amino acids long. The CDR3: CAVHRVNIQYF. DNA of the CDR3: TGTGCCGTCCACAGGGTCAACATTCAGTACTTC.

The chain is built from TRBV5-1 and TRBJ2-7; TRBD2 matches at 9 bases. The V gene's germline CDR1 is SGHRS and CDR2 YFSETQ. The V gene end was trimmed by 2 bases and the J gene end by 1 base; junction bases not matched to a gene: 4. CDR3 length: 15 residues. The CDR3 bases are TGCGCCAGCAGCTTCTGGAGCGGGGGGTCCTACGAGCAGTACTTC. This translates into CASSFWSGGSYEQYF.

CDR3 loop: CASSAQSGGSYGYTF. The CDR3 nucleotides read TGTGCCAGCAGTGCACAATCAGGGGGCAGCTATGGCTACACCTTC. The chain has TRBV6-1 and TRBJ1-2, with 8 bases fitting TRBD1. The V gene end was trimmed by 4 bases and the J gene end by 4 bases; junction bases not matched to a gene: 8. Germline CDR1 reads MNHNS; CDR2 reads SASEGT. The CDR3 runs to 15 residues.

J is TRBJ1-2 and V is TRBV28; D unresolved. CDR1 is MDHEN and CDR2 is SYDVKM in the germline V gene. Trimming left V 5 bases short and J 8 bases short, with 15 bases between. The CDR3 contains 13 residues. CDR3 bases: TGTGCCAGCAGTGTCCGGGTCATAAAAGGCTACACCTTC. Translation gives CASSVRVIKGYTF.

This clone was seen a handful of times. This chain links TRBV5-1 with TRBJ2-1; D may be TRBD1 (6 bases). In germline, CDR1 is SGHRS, CDR2 YFSETQ. V shed 5 bases and J shed 7 bases, with 25 bases lying between them. CDR3 length: 17 amino acids. The CDR3 nucleotides read TGCGCCAGCAGTGTAGGCCTGTACCAGGGGTATGTGAATGAGCAGTTCTTC. Translating it yields CASSVGLYQGYVNEQFF.

The genes are TRBV25-1 and TRBJ1-2, with 9 bases identical to TRBD1. This CDR3 contains 14 residues. Trimming removed 3 bases from V and 5 bases from J; junction bases left unmatched: 4. The germline V gene has CDR1 MGHDK and CDR2 SYGVNS. In DNA, the CDR3 is TGTGCCAGCAGTGACATGGGGACAGGGTATGGCTACACCTTC. Encoded protein: CASSDMGTGYGYTF.

CDR3: CASSLALAGGSEQYF. In DNA, the CDR3 is TGCGCCAGCAGCTTGGCCCTAGCGGGGGGCAGCGAGCAGTACTTC. The genes are TRBV5-1 and TRBJ2-5; 11 bases match TRBD2. With the DNA end fitting TRBJ2-7 better, the J assignment may be wrong. The CDR3 spans 15 residues. Germline CDR1 is SGHRS and CDR2 is YFSETQ.

V and J are TRBV16 and TRBJ2-7; 11 positions agree with TRBD1. V shed 4 bases and J 7 bases; nucleotides not matched to a gene: 12. This CDR3 is 16 amino acids long. The germline V gene encodes CDR1 KGHSY and CDR2 FQNENV. This chain's CDR3 is CASSLQGGTGGFEQYF. Here the CDR3 DNA reads TGTGCCAGCAGCCTGCAGGGCGGGACAGGGGGATTTGAGCAGTACTTC.

The rearrangement links TRBV5-1 to TRBJ1-4, with TRBD1 as a possible D gene (5 bases). CDR1 and CDR2 from the germline V gene are SGHRS and YFSETQ. The length of the CDR3 is 14 residues. The V end lost 1 base, the J end lost 7 bases, and 11 bases lay between the germline ends. Here the CDR3 DNA reads TGCGCCAGCAGCTTGTCCCCAGGGCCTGAAAAACTGTTTTTT. Its translation: CASSLSPGPEKLFF.

This clone was detected only a few times. J is TRBJ2-3 and V is TRBV2; D perhaps matches TRBD1 (5 bases). Trimming pared 5 bases from V and 3 bases from J, leaving 15 bases between. The CDR3 runs 15 residues. CDR1 and CDR2 from the germline V gene are SNHLY and FYNNEI. This CDR3 reads CASSTLGVRTDTQYF. The CDR3 DNA sequence: TGTGCCAGCAGTACCCTAGGGGTTCGGACAGATACGCAGTATTTT.

The chain links TRBV6-5 to TRBJ1-5; D call uncertain. CDR1 is MNHEY and CDR2 is SVGAGI in the germline V gene. CDR3 size: 14 residues. V lost 2 bases and J 2 bases, leaving 7 bases between the germline ends. The CDR3 loop reads CASSYSPGNQPQHF. The CDR3 bases are TGTGCCAGCAGTTACAGTCCGGGCAATCAGCCCCAGCATTTT.

V is TRBV4-1 and J is TRBJ1-2; the match to TRBD1 covers 7 bases. The CDR3 totals 17 residues. The J segment lost 1 base and the V segment lost 3 bases, leaving 11 bases of the junction unmatched. The germline CDR1 and CDR2 sequences are MGHRA and YSYEKL. This chain's CDR3 is CASSQQTGWVVNYGYTF. The CDR3 bases are TGCGCCAGCAGCCAGCAGACAGGGTGGGTAGTTAACTATGGCTACACCTTC.

This rearrangement joins TRBV2 to TRBJ2-7, with D possibly being TRBD1 (6 bases). The germline V and J ends were trimmed by 5 bases and 7 bases, with 21 bases remaining between them. The length of the CDR3 is 15 residues. The V gene's germline CDR1 is SNHLY and CDR2 FYNNEI. The DNA for the CDR3 is TGTGCCAGCAGTTGGGACAATCCCAGGGAAGCGGAGCAGTACTTC. Translation: CASSWDNPREAEQYF.

V and J are TRBV6-5 and TRBJ2-5; 7 nucleotides align to TRBD2. The germline gives CDR1 MNHEY, CDR2 SVGAGI. V lost 3 bases to trimming and J lost 0 bases; unmatched junction nucleotides: 4. The CDR3 spans 15 residues. The CDR3 reads CASSYLAEYQETQYF. The CDR3 DNA sequence: TGTGCCAGCAGTTATCTAGCGGAGTACCAAGAGACCCAGTACTTC.

The J gene is TRBJ1-4, the V gene TRBV6-4; 12 bases match TRBD1. V was pared by 6 bases and J by 8 bases, with 7 bases of the junction left unmatched. In germline, CDR1 is MRHNA, CDR2 SNTAGT. This CDR3 comprises 15 residues. The CDR3 region has the DNA TGTGCCAGCAGATCTGGGACAGGGGGCGACGAAAAACTGTTTTTT. Amino acid sequence: CASRSGTGGDEKLFF.